This T cell receptor beta chain appears in the sequencing data of a study of Graves' ophthalmopathy and Graves' hyperthyroidism (dated by TCRdb to 2017 to 2018). Concerning the study at large: Peripheral blood was collected before any treatment was given, at the time of initial diagnosis. The study used TCR beta repertoire signatures to distinguish Graves' ophthalmopathy from Graves' hyperthyroidism and to predict progression to ophthalmopathy. In total, approximately 130 blood samples were TCR-sequenced: approximately 40 ophthalmopathy, some 72 hyperthyroidism and about 17 hyperthyroidism-to-ophthalmopathy patients. To explore V-J signatures that distinguish ophthalmopathy from hyperthyroidism, a discovery set of more than 90 patients was enrolled, made up of about 40 with ophthalmopathy and fewer than 60 with stable hyperthyroidism. An independent validation cohort comprised some 18 hyperthyroidism patients and roughly 15 patients who later progressed from hyperthyroidism to ophthalmopathy. In over 5 hyperthyroidism patients, the T-cell repertoire of thyroid tissue was compared with the T-cell repertoire of blood. Following sample collection, hyperthyroidism patients were given methimazole at a starting dose of 30 mg daily, and ophthalmopathy patients were given high-dose intravenous methylprednisolone. Points the paper makes about the study in general: In cross-validation, the 13-signature model distinguished ophthalmopathy from stable hyperthyroidism with around 86% sensitivity and 81.08% specificity, while in the test set the corresponding values were roughly 80% and 75%. No statistical method was used to predetermine the sample size, and group allocation was not hidden from the investigators. Most expanded thyroid clonotypes with frequency above 0.001 were also detected in blood, suggesting blood repertoires may reflect the thyroid immune response. In validation, the model predicted ophthalmopathy progression with more than 55% sensitivity and 72.22% specificity; 12 predicted patients were CT-confirmed with GO in a median of approximately six months.

A note on this clonotype: Its cognate antigen has yet to be identified. The junction shows a germline mismatch at one end, possibly a read error.

For repertoire sequencing, the TCR beta CDR3 regions were amplified from RNA transcripts. The first round of RT-PCR was done with HTBI primers and the Qiagen OneStep RT-PCR kit, and was followed by a second round of multiplex PCR, then size selection and purification. Libraries were sequenced paired-end with 100 bp reads on an Illumina HiSeq2000. In the source study's methods: SOAPnuke was used to process the reads, removing any read that contained adapters or uncalled bases, had a mean Phred below 15, or lacked an exact match to the constant primer or identifier. High-quality paired reads were merged with COPE v1.2.5. Clonotypes were defined as unique nucleotide sequences and were aligned to IMGT TRB V, D and J references using MiTCR v1.1. The analysis was limited to V-J combinations with a frequency above 0.0001, which together covered just over 98% of the repertoires. A TCR clonal expansion and chaos score per V-J combination was defined as the ratio of F50 clonal expansion to chaos observed in the TCRdist matrix. Welch's t-statistics and random forest were used to reduce the features to 10 to 15 V-J combinations, which were then used as input to a naive Bayes classifier. The Morisita-Horn index was used to measure how similar the thyroid and blood repertoires were. The raw public reads went through TCRdb reprocessing: fastp at Q25, MiXCR clone calling, in-frame beta chains kept. Merged by CDR3 protein, the rows form single entries marked with the most common genes and DNA. The V and J calls were determined by TCRdb, not by the authors. For this sample there are some 250,000 distinct CDR3 sequences; 45% to 55% appear just once. The ten biggest clones cover more than 45% of the sample.

The CDR3, cysteine through phenylalanine, is 15 amino acids long. Only the CDR3 DNA stays, 45 bases, in frame from base 1. CDR1 SEHNR and CDR2 FQNEAQ were looked up in the germline V gene (reference sequence). Ophthalmopathy patients had moderately to severely active disease, Clinical Activity Score of at least 3, NOSPECS grade of at least 4, and disease duration under 3 months. Patients were excluded if they had other autoimmune diseases, uncontrolled infections, pregnancy or lactation. Diagnosis was based on clinical symptoms, serum thyroxine, TRAb, thyroid ultrasound and orbital computed tomography. PBMCs were isolated from 10 ml of fresh peripheral blood by Ficoll-Paque density gradient centrifugation. Total RNA was extracted using Trizol reagent, and RNA quality was checked on an Agilent 2100 Bioanalyzer.

The V and J segments used are TRBV7-9 and TRBJ2-7, with 7 central nucleotides matching TRBD2. The specimen sequenced was peripheral blood. The receptor was isolated from an adult man with Graves' ophthalmopathy. The DNA sequence is TGTGCCAGCAGCCAAGACGGGACTAACTCCTACGAGCGGTACTTC. Its protein is CASSQDGTNSYERYF.